These T cell receptor beta chains were read from a single sample in a study of technical replicates of blood from a few donors. The repertoire was sequenced with immunoSEQ multiplex PCR; TCRdb's copy has only in-frame clones and lacks some. The sample holds more than 80,000 clones, more than 90% seen once. Sequencing used T cells isolated from PBMCs. These receptors all stem from a human donor in good health. CDR3s include the opening cysteine and the closing phenylalanine or tryptophan. The order of the fields is V gene, D gene, clone size, J gene, CDR3 DNA, CDR3 protein. The D gene is left open where the match is weak. A row's size may be missing; if present it is once, few, many or a size class.

v_call: TRBV19; d_call: -; clone_size: once; j_call: TRBJ2-6; cdr3_nt: TGTGCCAGCAGGGCTTCTGGGGCCAACGTCCTGACTTTC; cdr3_aa: CASRASGANVLTF
v_call: TRBV10-1; d_call: TRBD2; clone_size: -; j_call: TRBJ2-3; cdr3_nt: TGCGCCAGCAGTAGCGGGGGGGCAACAGATACGCAGTATTTT; cdr3_aa: CASSSGGATDTQYF
v_call: TRBV6-1; d_call: TRBD1; clone_size: -; j_call: TRBJ2-7; cdr3_nt: TGTGCCAGCAGGGGAGCCGGGACAGGGACCGGCGAGCAGTACTTC; cdr3_aa: CASRGAGTGTGEQYF
v_call: TRBV19; d_call: TRBD2; clone_size: -; j_call: TRBJ2-7; cdr3_nt: TGTGCCAGTAGTATCGTAGCGGGGGGCTACGAGCAGTACTTC; cdr3_aa: CASSIVAGGYEQYF
v_call: TRBV6-6; d_call: -; clone_size: -; j_call: TRBJ2-7; cdr3_nt: TGTGCCAGCACCGCGGGCTACGAGCAGTACTTC; cdr3_aa: CASTAGYEQYF
v_call: TRBV5-1; d_call: -; clone_size: once; j_call: TRBJ2-1; cdr3_nt: TGCGCCAGCAGCCAGCAGGGACAACCCTACAATGAGCAGTTCTTC; cdr3_aa: CASSQQGQPYNEQFF
v_call: TRBV11-1; d_call: -; clone_size: -; j_call: TRBJ1-1; cdr3_nt: TGTGCCAGCAGCTACAGTCCCATGAACACTGAAGCTTTCTTT; cdr3_aa: CASSYSPMNTEAFF
v_call: TRBV6-6; d_call: TRBD1; clone_size: -; j_call: TRBJ1-5; cdr3_nt: TGTGCCAGCAGTTACTTGACAGGGATCAATCAGCCCCAGCATTTT; cdr3_aa: CASSYLTGINQPQHF
v_call: TRBV4-1; d_call: TRBD2; clone_size: once; j_call: TRBJ2-1; cdr3_nt: TGCGCCAGCAGCCAAGGACTAGCGGGTTACAATGAGCAGTTCTTC; cdr3_aa: CASSQGLAGYNEQFF
v_call: TRBV9; d_call: -; clone_size: -; j_call: TRBJ2-5; cdr3_nt: TGTGCCAGCAGAGGGATCGGGGGGACCCAGTACTTC; cdr3_aa: CASRGIGGTQYF
v_call: TRBV5-1; d_call: TRBD2; clone_size: once; j_call: TRBJ2-5; cdr3_nt: TGCGCCAGCAGCTTGGACGGGGGGATAGTGAGGCGAGAGACCCAGTACTTC; cdr3_aa: CASSLDGGIVRRETQYF
v_call: TRBV7-6; d_call: TRBD2; clone_size: -; j_call: TRBJ2-1; cdr3_nt: TGTGCCAGTTTAGCGGGAGGGTCTAACAATGAGCAGTTCTTC; cdr3_aa: CASLAGGSNNEQFF
v_call: TRBV18; d_call: -; clone_size: -; j_call: TRBJ1-2; cdr3_nt: TGTGCCAGCTCACCTTCCAGGGAAGGAGCCAACCTTTCGGATGGCTACACCTTC; cdr3_aa: CASSPSREGANLSDGYTF
v_call: TRBV2; d_call: TRBD1; clone_size: -; j_call: TRBJ2-3; cdr3_nt: TGTGCCAGCAGGAGCGGGACAGGGCTGACAGATACGCAGTATTTT; cdr3_aa: CASRSGTGLTDTQYF
v_call: TRBV5-8; d_call: -; clone_size: -; j_call: TRBJ2-7; cdr3_nt: TGTGCCAGCAGCTTGGAGACTCATTACGAGCAGTACTTC; cdr3_aa: CASSLETHYEQYF
v_call: TRBV10-3; d_call: TRBD1; clone_size: -; j_call: TRBJ1-2; cdr3_nt: TGTGCCATCAAGACGGCCACAGGGGCCAATGGCTACACCTTC; cdr3_aa: CAIKTATGANGYTF
v_call: TRBV2; d_call: -; clone_size: -; j_call: TRBJ1-3; cdr3_nt: TGTGCCAGCAGTGAATGGGGCACCAGCTCTGGAAACACCATATATTTT; cdr3_aa: CASSEWGTSSGNTIYF
v_call: TRBV27; d_call: -; clone_size: once; j_call: TRBJ2-3; cdr3_nt: TGTGCCAGCAGCCTTTCCTTCACAGATACGCAGTATTTT; cdr3_aa: CASSLSFTDTQYF
v_call: TRBV27; d_call: TRBD2; clone_size: once; j_call: TRBJ2-2; cdr3_nt: TGTGCCAGCAGCAGAGGGTGGGGACTAGCGGTGGACACCGGGGAGCTGTTTTTT; cdr3_aa: CASSRGWGLAVDTGELFF
v_call: TRBV15; d_call: TRBD2; clone_size: once; j_call: TRBJ2-3; cdr3_nt: TGTGCCACCAGGAAGACTAGCGGGAGTCCAGATACGCAGTATTTT; cdr3_aa: CATRKTSGSPDTQYF
v_call: TRBV4-1; d_call: -; clone_size: -; j_call: TRBJ2-3; cdr3_nt: TGCGCCAGCAGCCGGCTGTCCCCAGGGATGGGCACAGATACGCAGTATTTT; cdr3_aa: CASSRLSPGMGTDTQYF
v_call: TRBV7-8; d_call: -; clone_size: -; j_call: TRBJ1-1; cdr3_nt: TGTGCCAGCAGCTTCCGGGAGGCCATGAACACTGAAGCTTTCTTT; cdr3_aa: CASSFREAMNTEAFF
v_call: TRBV7-9; d_call: TRBD1; clone_size: -; j_call: TRBJ2-5; cdr3_nt: TGTGCCAGCAGCTCCCCGGGACAGGGGAGGGAGACCCAGTACTTC; cdr3_aa: CASSSPGQGRETQYF
v_call: TRBV18; d_call: -; clone_size: -; j_call: TRBJ1-1; cdr3_nt: TGTGCCAGCTCACGCACGGAGGGGACCCCTGAAGCTTTCTTT; cdr3_aa: CASSRTEGTPEAFF
v_call: TRBV6-6; d_call: -; clone_size: -; j_call: TRBJ1-3; cdr3_nt: TGTGCCAGCAGGAAACAGGGACGAAACACCATATATTTT; cdr3_aa: CASRKQGRNTIYF
v_call: TRBV5-1; d_call: -; clone_size: -; j_call: TRBJ1-1; cdr3_nt: TGCGCCAGCAGTCCCGGGGGGTGGGAAGCTTTCTTT; cdr3_aa: CASSPGGWEAFF
v_call: TRBV7-6; d_call: TRBD1; clone_size: -; j_call: TRBJ1-1; cdr3_nt: TGTGCCAGCAGCTTAGTGGGACAGGGCACTGAAGCTTTCTTT; cdr3_aa: CASSLVGQGTEAFF
v_call: TRBV18; d_call: -; clone_size: -; j_call: TRBJ2-3; cdr3_nt: TGTGCCAGCTCTCCCAGTATTATTACCTCCGCAGATACGCAGTATTTT; cdr3_aa: CASSPSIITSADTQYF
v_call: TRBV16; d_call: TRBD1; clone_size: -; j_call: TRBJ2-7; cdr3_nt: TGTGCCAGCAGCCCGCCGAGGACAGGGTCCTACGAGCAGTACTTC; cdr3_aa: CASSPPRTGSYEQYF
v_call: TRBV29-1; d_call: -; clone_size: -; j_call: TRBJ2-5; cdr3_nt: TGCAGCGTTGATAGGAGGGGGCGAGAGACCCAGTACTTC; cdr3_aa: CSVDRRGRETQYF
v_call: TRBV29-1; d_call: -; clone_size: -; j_call: TRBJ1-4; cdr3_nt: TGCAGCGCCGTAAAGGGGATTAATGAAAAACTGTTTTTT; cdr3_aa: CSAVKGINEKLFF
v_call: TRBV2; d_call: -; clone_size: -; j_call: TRBJ1-5; cdr3_nt: TGTGCCAGCACGGACAGAGGTAGCAATCAGCCCCAGCATTTT; cdr3_aa: CASTDRGSNQPQHF
v_call: TRBV18; d_call: -; clone_size: -; j_call: TRBJ2-6; cdr3_nt: TGTGCCAGCTCACCGGTTGGGAGCCACTCTGGGGCCAACGTCCTGACTTTC; cdr3_aa: CASSPVGSHSGANVLTF